Shown below are 20 T cell receptor beta chains from a single sample sequenced in a study of T cells in women clearing cervical HPV infection. Measured with immunoSEQ multiplex PCR; TCRdb has only the in-frame clones, and not every one. In total, the table holds about 21,000 clones. Sequenced sample: blood buffy coat. All receptors derive from a woman aged 18 to 75 with a cervical HPV16 infection that either progressed to CIN3+ or cleared (not recorded which).

In regard to this clone: The DNA ends 3 residues before the CDR3 does, and the rest of the CDR3 is filled in from the germline J gene. The chain couples TRBV20-1 to TRBJ2-2; D is undetermined. Germline assignment: CDR1 DFQATT and CDR2 SNEGSKA (reference sequence). V lost 3 bases, J lost 1 base, and 3 bases lay in between. The CDR3 spans 12 residues. The part of the CDR3 DNA that was read is TGCAGTGCTAGTCAGAACACCGGGGAG. It is translated as CSASQNTGE. The entire CDR3 protein is CSASQNTGELFF.

A note on this clone: The read is 3 residues too short to cover the CDR3 end, so that end is filled in from the germline J gene. This sequence joins TRBV6-1 and TRBJ1-5; unclear D gene. The germline V and J ends were trimmed by 0 bases and 7 bases, with 13 bases remaining between them. The germline V gene has CDR1 MNHNS and CDR2 SASEGT. This CDR3 has 15 residues. The part of the CDR3 DNA that was read is TGTGCCAGCAGTGAAGCGGCAGGTTTGGAACAGCCC. Protein: CASSEAAGLEQP. The full CDR3 reads CASSEAAGLEQPQHF.

Details on this clone: The read ends 3 residues early relative to the CDR3; the germline J gene fills the gap. The chain combines TRBV20-1 with TRBJ2-5, with TRBD2 identical over 12 bases. J lost 4 bases, V lost 4 bases, and 4 bases had no gene match. The germline gives CDR1 DFQATT, CDR2 SNEGSKA (reference sequence). The CDR3 totals 14 residues. The CDR3 loop is CSATRTSGIETQYF. CDR3 DNA, as far as it was read: TGCAGTGCTACCCGGACTAGCGGGATAGAGACC.

A note on this clone: The read finishes 3 residues shy of the CDR3 end, and the germline J gene is used to complete it. The chain employs TRBV4-1 and TRBJ1-5, with a tentative D call TRBD1 (5 bases). The germline V gene encodes CDR1 MGHRA and CDR2 YSYEKL. CDR3 length: 15 amino acids. The V and J ends lost 1 base and 3 bases respectively, with 10 bases between them. CDR3 bases read: TGCGCCAGCAGCCAAGGACAGTTTGACAATCAGCCC. Residues: CASSQGQFDNQP. The whole CDR3 reads CASSQGQFDNQPQHF.

CDR3 in amino acids: CASSSRTEAFF. The CDR3 bases that were read are TGTGCCAGCAGCTCGAGGACTGAA. The V gene is TRBV7-2, the J gene TRBJ1-1; unclear D gene. With the read ending 3 residues before the CDR3 end, the germline J gene is used to fill in that end. Germline V gene data show CDR1 as SGHTA and CDR2 as FQGNSA. Deletions cut 4 bases from V and 5 bases from J, with 5 bases between. The CDR3 runs 11 residues.

Details on this clone: The read terminates 3 residues ahead of where the CDR3 ends, so the germline J gene completes it. The V and J genes are TRBV19 and TRBJ1-2, with D tentatively TRBD1 (6 bases). The CDR3 is 15 amino acids. Germline CDR1 and CDR2: LNHDA and SQIVND (reference sequence). V was pared by 4 bases and J by 4 bases, with 16 bases between. CDR3 DNA (partial): TGTGCCAGTAGTAGCCGGCGGGACACTCCCTATGGC. It encodes CASSSRRDTPYG. The whole CDR3 sequence is CASSSRRDTPYGYTF.

With respect to this clone: Read data end 3 residues before the CDR3 end; the end is taken from the germline J gene. The rearrangement joins TRBV20-1 to TRBJ2-5, with TRBD2 matching over 13 bases. The V gene end was trimmed by 0 bases and the J gene end by 4 bases; junction bases not matched to a gene: 5. The CDR3 has 16 amino acids. CDR1 is DFQATT and CDR2 is SNEGSKA in the germline V gene (reference sequence). The CDR3 bases that were read are TGCAGTGCTAGAGACCTACTAGCGGGAGGGCTAGAGACC. This translates into CSARDLLAGGLET. The complete CDR3 sequence is CSARDLLAGGLETQYF.

A remark on this clone: The read stops 3 residues short of the end of the CDR3; the missing end is completed from the germline J gene. This chain links TRBV18 with TRBJ2-7, with 9 bases that match TRBD1. The V segment lost 3 bases and the J segment 5 bases; nucleotides outside the gene matches: 8. Germline V gene data show CDR1 as KGHSH and CDR2 as LQKENI. This CDR3 has 15 amino acids. CDR3 bases read: TGTGCCAGCTCACCGAACCGGGACAGGGACGACGAG. This gives the protein CASSPNRDRDDE. The complete CDR3 protein is CASSPNRDRDDEQYF.

A remark on this clone: The CDR3 goes on 3 residues after the read ends, and that part is filled in from the germline J gene. The rearrangement uses TRBV14 and TRBJ2-3; TRBD1 matches at 8 bases. The germline V gene encodes CDR1 SGHDN and CDR2 FVKESK. Trimming removed 4 bases from V and 3 bases from J; junction bases left unmatched: 3. The CDR3 extends over 14 amino acids. The CDR3 bases that were read are TGTGCCAGCAGCCGAGACAGGGGAACAGATACG. The encoded protein is CASSRDRGTDT. The complete CDR3 reads CASSRDRGTDTQYF.

In regard to this clone: The sequence runs out 3 residues before the end of the CDR3; the remainder is reconstructed from the germline J gene. The chain employs TRBV14 and TRBJ1-2; 7 bases match TRBD1. V shed 4 bases and J 2 bases; nucleotides not matched to a gene: 7. Germline lookup yields CDR1 SGHDN and CDR2 FVKESK. This CDR3 has 15 amino acids. CDR3 residues: CASSLTTGQNYGYTF. The covered CDR3 bases are TGTGCCAGCAGCCTAACGACAGGGCAGAACTATGGC.

A remark on this clone: The read is 3 residues too short to cover the CDR3 end, so that end is filled in from the germline J gene. This chain uses TRBV5-6 with TRBJ2-5, with unresolved D. The V gene's germline CDR1 is SGHDT and CDR2 YYEEEE. V shed 2 bases and J shed 1 base, with 12 bases lying between them. The CDR3 loop spans 15 amino acids. Partial CDR3 DNA: TGTGCCAGCAGCTTAATCGGAATAGCCCAAGAGACC. Amino acid sequence: CASSLIGIAQET. The entire CDR3 protein reads CASSLIGIAQETQYF. The variable domain in full, completed from reference TRBV5-6 and TRBJ2-5, reads DAGVTQSPTHLIKTRGQQVTLRCSPKSGHDTVSWYQQALGQGPQFIFQYYEEEERQRGNFPDRFSGHQFPNYSSELNVNALLLGDSALYLCASSLIGIAQETQYFGPGTRLLVL.

The CDR3: CASSPDRGRDTQYF. Incomplete CDR3 DNA: TGTGCCAGCAGTCCTGACAGGGGACGAGATACG. This chain links TRBV2 with TRBJ2-3; 8 bases are shared with TRBD1. From the germline J gene comes the end of the CDR3, since the read stops 3 residues before it. The CDR3 length is 14 residues. The germline gives CDR1 SNHLY, CDR2 FYNNEI. V was pared by 5 bases and J by 5 bases, with 6 bases of the junction left unmatched.

In regard to this clone: The read is 3 residues too short to cover the CDR3 end, so that end is filled in from the germline J gene. The gene calls are TRBV7-8 and TRBJ2-5; D is uncertain. V lost 5 bases, J lost 1 base, and 20 bases lay in between. CDR1 SGHVS and CDR2 FQNEAQ come from the germline V gene. This CDR3 spans 17 amino acids. The DNA read from the CDR3 is TGTGCCAGCAGCCCCTCGACACTGGTTCCGTTCCAAGAGACC. Translation gives CASSPSTLVPFQET. The full CDR3 protein reads CASSPSTLVPFQETQYF.

CDR3 bases read: TGTGCCAGTAGTTTCCGCGGGGTATCAGAGACC. This encodes CASSFRGVSET. The complete CDR3 protein is CASSFRGVSETQYF. This chain joins TRBV19 and TRBJ2-5; possibly TRBD2 for D (6 bases). The read stops 3 residues short of the end of the CDR3; the missing end is completed from the germline J gene. Trimming shortened V by 5 bases and J by 4 bases, and 14 bases separated the two germline ends. Germline lookup yields CDR1 LNHDA and CDR2 SQIVND (reference sequence). The CDR3 is 14 amino acids.

On this clone itself: The read comes to an end 3 residues before the CDR3 does, leaving the germline J gene to fill in the end. The gene calls are TRBV20-1 and TRBJ2-6; TRBD1 matches at 8 bases. Germline CDR1 reads DFQATT; CDR2 reads SNEGSKA (reference sequence). The CDR3 is 16 amino acids. The J segment lost 0 bases and the V segment lost 3 bases, leaving 4 bases of the junction unmatched. CDR3 DNA, as far as it was read: TGCAGTGCTAGGGACAGGGACCACTCTGGGGCCAACGTC. Translation gives CSARDRDHSGANV. The whole CDR3 protein reads CSARDRDHSGANVLTF.

About this clone itself: The sequence runs out 3 residues before the end of the CDR3; the remainder is reconstructed from the germline J gene. The V and J genes are TRBV5-1 and TRBJ2-4, with 8 bases lining up with TRBD2. The CDR3 is 15 amino acids. Germline CDR1 is SGHRS and CDR2 is YFSETQ. With V trimmed by 4 bases and J by 6 bases, 9 bases remained unmatched. The CDR3: CASSQDGSGGNIQYF. Incomplete CDR3 DNA: TGCGCCAGCAGCCAAGACGGGAGCGGGGGAAACATT.

A note on this clone: The read stops 3 residues short of the end of the CDR3; the missing end is completed from the germline J gene. The V and J genes are TRBV5-1 and TRBJ2-1, with 7 bases identical to TRBD2. Losses at the gene ends were 2 bases for V and 2 bases for J; bases not matched to a gene: 7. Germline V gene lookup returns CDR1 SGHRS and CDR2 YFSETQ. This CDR3 is 16 amino acids long. The CDR3 is CASSFVASGAYNEQFF. Incomplete CDR3 DNA: TGCGCCAGCAGCTTCGTGGCTAGCGGAGCCTACAATGAG.

Of note for this clone: The CDR3 is cut off 3 residues early in the read; its end comes from the germline J gene. The rearrangement links TRBV20-1 to TRBJ2-7, with 9 bases lining up with TRBD2. V lost 7 bases to trimming and J lost 3 bases; unmatched junction nucleotides: 13. Germline CDR1 is DFQATT and CDR2 is SNEGSKA (reference sequence). This CDR3 has 15 amino acids. The part of the CDR3 DNA that was read is TGCAGTGTCCTTCCCCAGCGGGAGGCGTTCTACGAG. Its protein is CSVLPQREAFYE. The whole CDR3 protein reads CSVLPQREAFYEQYF.

Concerning this clone itself: The sequence runs out 3 residues before the end of the CDR3; the remainder is reconstructed from the germline J gene. The chain has TRBV19 and TRBJ2-1, with D maybe TRBD2 (6 bases). Germline values: CDR1 LNHDA, CDR2 SQIVND (reference sequence). Trimming took off 1 base at V and 9 bases at J, with 13 bases between the two ends. CDR3 length: 14 residues. CDR3 in amino acids: CASSIAGFGGEQFF. The sequenced part of the CDR3 DNA is TGTGCCAGTAGTATAGCTGGCTTCGGGGGTGAG. Using reference TRBV19 and TRBJ2-1 for the parts outside the CDR3, the full variable domain is DGGITQSPKYLFRKEGQNVTLSCEQNLNHDAMYWYRQDPGQGLRLIYYSQIVNDFQKGDIAEGYSVSREKKESFPLTVTSAQKNPTAFYLCASSIAGFGGEQFFGPGTRLTVL.

Note on this clone: The read ends 3 residues before the CDR3 terminus; that terminus is restored from the germline J gene. V is TRBV7-8 and J is TRBJ2-3; 9 bases agree with TRBD1. The CDR3 totals 14 residues. Per germline, CDR1 SGHVS and CDR2 FQNEAQ. CDR3 region: CASSSRDRVLAQYF. Partial CDR3 DNA: TGTGCCAGCAGCTCCCGGGACAGGGTCCTCGCG.